The present T cell receptor (beta chain) was sequenced within a study of T cells expressing NK-cell markers. The overall study: Sorted T-cell subsets CD3+CD56+NKG2C+, CD3+CD56+NKG2C- and CD3+CD56-NKG2C+ were TCR beta-sequenced.

Germline values: CDR1 KGHSH, CDR2 LQKENI. This CDR3 is 14 amino acids long. Study-wide results and limits: As a fraction of CD8+ T cells, dominant NKG2C+ clonotypes reached about 1.0-8% in six donors.

Turning to this clonotype: The antigen is not known.

TCRdb reworked the 5' RACE reads into one entry per CDR3 protein, no DNA. The repertoire shows 350,000 to 450,000 distinct CDR3 sequences; the top ten hold around 5.3%. The clonotype was recovered from a man aged 18-75 years in good health. V gene TRBV18 combines with J gene TRBJ2-2. The sample consisted of blood T cells: a sorted CD56 or NKG2C T cell subset, CD4+ or CD8+ T cells, or bulk PBMC T cells (not recorded which). CDR3 region: CASSRTENTGELFF.